Detailed here is one T cell receptor beta chain. Its antigen is not known. Positively selected for CCR7, the CD45RO-negative cells used as naive CD8 cells excluded terminally differentiated effector memory CD45RA+ cells. The sample belongs to a study of shared clonotypes between healthy human individuals. Trimming stripped 4 bases from V and 6 bases from J, with 15 bases between. CDR3 length equals 14 residues. Germline CDR1 and CDR2: SEHNR and FQNEAQ (reference sequence). Evenly divided among several immunoSEQ plates was the genomic DNA of each subset. The protocol was immunoSEQ multiplex PCR, while the TCRdb copy is restricted to in-frame clones and leaves out a portion. The data contain under 700,000 clones, roughly 96% of them singletons. The study's findings and limits: Sampling used blood alone; tissue repertoires probably differ.

This clonotype was obtained from a woman in her twenties or thirties in good health. The chain joins TRBV7-9 to TRBJ1-2; a weak D match, TRBD1 (5 bases). What was sequenced was naive CD8+ T cells sorted from blood. The CDR3 DNA reads as TGTGCCAGCAGCTCTCGGGGCCCCATCGATGGCTACACCTTC. Its protein product is CASSSRGPIDGYTF.